Presented here are 30 T cell receptor beta chains from one specimen sequenced in a study of cytomegalovirus exposure and HLA in healthy donors. PCR involved 60 Vbeta and 13 Jbeta primers. Assay: immunoSEQ multiplex PCR; the TCRdb copy retains only in-frame clones and omits some. The sample totals 100,000 to 150,000 clones. The sequencing input was PBMCs. The receptor set was obtained from a woman aged 40-49 years in good health and CMV-seronegative.

The rearrangement links TRBV5-4 to TRBJ1-4; D uncertain. V lost 3 bases to trimming and J lost 7 bases, with 16 bases between them. CDR1 SGHNT and CDR2 YYREEE come from the germline V gene (reference sequence). The CDR3 spans 15 residues. The CDR3 loop is CASSSRTWIAEKLFF. CDR3 nucleotide sequence: TGTGCCAGCAGCTCACGAACTTGGATAGCTGAAAAACTGTTTTTT.

The chain combines TRBV19 with TRBJ1-5, with 7 bases lining up with TRBD1. The ends lost 8 bases at V and 1 base at J; junction bases unmatched: 8. In germline, CDR1 is LNHDA, CDR2 SQIVND (reference sequence). The CDR3 totals 15 residues. CDR3 sequence (DNA): TGTGCCAGTGGTAACAGGGGTCGAAGCAATCAGCCCCAGCATTTT. Protein: CASGNRGRSNQPQHF.

The chain combines TRBV6-4 with TRBJ2-7; TRBD1 is a possible D gene (6 bases). This CDR3 has 15 amino acids. Germline assignment: CDR1 MRHNA and CDR2 SNTAGT. Trimming took off 6 bases at V and 3 bases at J, with 18 bases between the two ends. The CDR3 protein is CASRRDIVLRYEQYF. CDR3 nucleotide sequence: TGTGCCAGCAGACGGGACATCGTCCTGCGCTACGAGCAGTACTTC.

The CDR3 protein is CASSPPSLNEQFF. The CDR3 coding sequence is TGTGCCAGCTCACCACCTAGTTTGAATGAGCAGTTCTTC. The chain couples TRBV18 to TRBJ2-1, with D uncertain. V was clipped by 0 bases and J by 7 bases, with 7 bases between them. The CDR3 loop spans 13 amino acids. Germline V gene sequence: CDR1 KGHSH, CDR2 LQKENI. Based on the CDR3 plus reference TRBV18 and TRBJ2-1, the full variable domain is NAGVMQNPRHLVRRRGQEARLRCSPMKGHSHVYWYRQLPEEGLKFMVYLQKENIIDESGMPKERFSAEFPKEGPSILRIQQVVRGDSAAYFCASSPPSLNEQFFGPGTRLTVL.

The chain recombines TRBV5-6 with TRBJ2-6, with TRBD1 as a possible D gene (6 bases). V was pared by 1 base and J by 3 bases, with 11 bases between. Germline CDR1 SGHDT, CDR2 YYEEEE. The CDR3 is 16 residues long. The DNA for the CDR3 is TGTGCCAGCAGCTTGTTGGGGGCAAGTGGGGCCAACGTCCTGACTTTC. This translates into CASSLLGASGANVLTF.

The chain carries TRBV5-5 and TRBJ1-2; TRBD1 agrees at 7 bases. The J segment lost 1 base and the V segment lost 3 bases, leaving 18 bases of the junction unmatched. Germline loops: CDR1 SGHKS, CDR2 YYEKEE (reference sequence). The CDR3 has 19 amino acids. This CDR3 is CASSSAKNLGGADNYGYTF. The CDR3 region has the DNA TGTGCCAGCAGCTCCGCGAAAAATTTAGGGGGCGCCGATAACTATGGCTACACCTTC.

The rearrangement joins TRBV10-3 to TRBJ1-5; TRBD1 matches at 7 bases. V shed 6 bases, J shed 6 bases, and the junction held 5 bases outside the gene matches. The V gene's germline CDR1 is ENHRY and CDR2 SYGVKD. The CDR3 has 13 amino acids. CDR3 loop: CAISEGQPQPQHF. The CDR3 region has the DNA TGTGCCATCAGCGAGGGACAGCCTCAGCCCCAGCATTTT.

Of note for this clone: Other DNA variants within this sample encode the same CDR3. The chain recombines TRBV7-2 with TRBJ1-5; 7 positions match TRBD1. Trimming at V came to 5 bases and at J to 0 bases, leaving 4 bases not matched to a gene. CDR1 SGHTA and CDR2 FQGNSA come from the germline V gene. The CDR3 is made up of 15 amino acids. The CDR3 DNA reads as TGTGCCAGCAGCCTGGGACAGTATAGCAATCAGCCCCAGCATTTT. This encodes CASSLGQYSNQPQHF.

This chain connects TRBV29-1 to TRBJ1-1, with TRBD1 identical over 10 bases. With V trimmed by 7 bases and J by 0 bases, 11 bases remained unmatched. The CDR3 loop spans 16 amino acids. CDR1 SQVTM and CDR2 ANQGSEA come from the germline V gene. CDR3 in amino acids: CSAGAGTGVMNTEAFF. CDR3 DNA: TGCAGCGCCGGGGCCGGGACAGGGGTTATGAACACTGAAGCTTTCTTT.

The CDR3 here is CATSYRGFQETQYF. Here the CDR3 DNA reads TGTGCCACCAGCTACAGGGGTTTCCAAGAGACCCAGTACTTC. The chain is built from TRBV15 and TRBJ2-5; TRBD1 matches at 7 bases. Trimming at V came to 5 bases and at J to 1 base, leaving 4 bases not matched to a gene. The CDR3 totals 14 residues. CDR1 and CDR2 from the germline V gene are LNHNV and YYDKDF (reference sequence).

The chain employs TRBV6-6 and TRBJ2-7, with 8 positions matching TRBD1. The CDR3 runs 15 residues. V lost 6 bases and J lost 3; bases outside the gene matches: 10. Germline assignment: CDR1 MNHNY and CDR2 SVGAGI (reference sequence). The CDR3, as DNA: TGTGCCAGCAGCCTCACCGGGACAGGCAGCTACGAGCAGTACGTC. Residues: CASSLTGTGSYEQYV.

This chain uses TRBV14 with TRBJ2-1; 7 bases line up with TRBD2. This CDR3 is built from 19 residues. V was clipped by 1 base and J by 4 bases; unmatched bases: 16. Germline CDR1 is SGHDN and CDR2 is FVKESK. The CDR3, as DNA: TGTGCCAGCAGCCAAGTTCACCTAGCGGAGGGAACTATTTACAATGAGCAGTTCTTC. It encodes CASSQVHLAEGTIYNEQFF.

This chain links TRBV18 with TRBJ1-1, with D possibly matching TRBD1 (6 bases). Per germline, CDR1 KGHSH and CDR2 LQKENI. The CDR3 extends over 14 amino acids. V lost 5 bases, J lost 5 bases, and 15 bases lay in between. The chain's CDR3 is CASSTRGGVTEAFF. The CDR3 bases are TGTGCCAGCTCAACCCGAGGGGGGGTGACTGAAGCTTTCTTT.

V and J are TRBV28 and TRBJ1-1; a possible D gene is TRBD1 (6 bases). This CDR3 comprises 16 residues. Between the trimmed V and J ends, which lost 2 bases and 1 base, there was a span of 14 bases. Germline CDR1 is MDHEN and CDR2 is SYDVKM. The CDR3 sequence is CASSLVSDRRNTEAFF. The CDR3 DNA reads as TGTGCCAGCAGTTTAGTTTCGGACAGAAGGAACACTGAAGCTTTCTTT.

V is TRBV7-8 and J is TRBJ1-4; weak D call: TRBD1 (5 bases). Trimming took off 5 bases at V and 8 bases at J, with 21 bases between the two ends. Germline CDR1 is SGHVS and CDR2 is FQNEAQ. The CDR3 extends over 16 amino acids. CDR3 sequence: CASSPHPGGGEEKLFF. Written as DNA, the CDR3 is TGTGCCAGCAGCCCCCACCCCGGGGGGGGTGAGGAAAAACTGTTTTTT.

V usage is TRBV7-6 and J usage is TRBJ1-4; unclear D gene. The CDR3 runs 14 residues. Trimming took 1 base from V and 2 from J, leaving 5 bases between them. Germline CDR1 and CDR2: SGHVS and FNYEAQ. The CDR3 DNA follows: TGTGCCAGCAGCTTAGACTCCACTAATGAAAAACTGTTTTTT. Its translation: CASSLDSTNEKLFF.

The V call is TRBV19, the J call TRBJ2-3; D not certain. Germline CDR1 reads LNHDA; CDR2 reads SQIVND (reference sequence). The V and J ends lost 6 bases and 0 bases respectively, with 7 bases between them. The CDR3 runs to 13 residues. The CDR3 nucleotides read TGTGCCAGTAGGCGGTTTAGCACAGATACGCAGTATTTT. Its protein is CASRRFSTDTQYF.

This sequence joins TRBV9 and TRBJ1-2, with 8 positions matching TRBD1. Germline loops: CDR1 SGDLS, CDR2 YYNGEE. CDR3 length: 15 residues. The V and J ends lost 0 bases and 4 bases, in that order; junction bases with no gene match: 5. CDR3 nucleotides: TGTGCCAGCAGCGTAGGAGACAGGGGAGTCTATGGCTACACCTTC. Protein: CASSVGDRGVYGYTF.

This CDR3 is CASSRLEGEAFF. The CDR3 coding sequence is TGTGCCAGCAGCCGACTAGAGGGTGAAGCTTTCTTT. The chain links TRBV21-1 to TRBJ1-1. TRBV21-1 counts as a pseudogene. The CDR3 is 12 amino acids.

The rearrangement joins TRBV7-9 to TRBJ1-4; possibly TRBD1 for D (5 bases). Germline V gene data show CDR1 as SEHNR and CDR2 as FQNEAQ (reference sequence). V lost 3 bases and J lost 6, with 11 bases in between. The CDR3 is made up of 14 amino acids. The CDR3 coding sequence is TGTGCCAGCAGCTTTCAGGGAAGGGATGAAAAACTGTTTTTT. Protein product: CASSFQGRDEKLFF.

V and J are TRBV19 and TRBJ1-3, with 9 bases that match TRBD1. The CDR3 is 17 amino acids. Losses at the gene ends were 5 bases for V and 0 bases for J; bases not matched to a gene: 8. Germline V gene data show CDR1 as LNHDA and CDR2 as SQIVND (reference sequence). The CDR3 reads CASSGTGISISGNTIYF. Written as DNA, the CDR3 is TGTGCCAGTAGTGGGACAGGGATTTCTATCTCTGGAAACACCATATATTTT.

As concerns this clone: Other DNA sequences in the sample encode the same CDR3. The rearrangement joins TRBV18 to TRBJ2-7; 7 positions match TRBD1. CDR1 and CDR2 (germline): KGHSH, LQKENI. V was clipped by 5 bases and J by 4 bases; unmatched bases: 5. There are 13 residues in the CDR3. The CDR3 DNA is TGTGCCAGCTCAGGGACAGTGAGTTACGAGCAGTACTTC. This sequence encodes CASSGTVSYEQYF.

V usage is TRBV2 and J usage is TRBJ2-1; possibly TRBD1 for D (6 bases). The CDR3 is 11 amino acids. V lost 4 bases and J lost 13, with 11 bases in between. Germline CDR1 reads SNHLY; CDR2 reads FYNNEI. The CDR3 coding sequence is TGTGCCAGCAGTGGGGACAAACGCCAGTTCTTC. This encodes CASSGDKRQFF.

The V call is TRBV7-2, the J call TRBJ1-2; 8 nucleotides line up with TRBD1. Germline-derived CDR1 and CDR2 are SGHTA and FQGNSA. Trimming removed 6 bases from V and 7 bases from J; junction bases left unmatched: 13. The CDR3 covers 15 residues. CDR3: CASRIDVQGARGYTF. CDR3 DNA: TGTGCCAGCAGGATAGATGTCCAGGGGGCTCGTGGCTACACCTTC.

CDR3 amino acids: CASSQERGYEQYV. The CDR3 bases are TGCGCCAGCAGCCAAGAAAGGGGGTACGAGCAGTACGTC. The chain recombines TRBV4-1 with TRBJ2-7; D is perhaps TRBD1 (6 bases). V was pared by 0 bases and J by 4 bases, with 7 bases between. Germline lookup yields CDR1 MGHRA and CDR2 YSYEKL. CDR3 size: 13 residues.

The V gene is TRBV11-2, the J gene TRBJ2-3, with 12 bases identical to TRBD2. Germline V gene data show CDR1 as SGHAT and CDR2 as FQNNGV. With V trimmed by 4 bases and J by 0 bases, 2 bases remained unmatched. This CDR3 is built from 16 residues. The CDR3 loop is CASSSTSGGSTDTQYF. CDR3 coding DNA: TGTGCCAGCAGCTCCACTAGCGGGGGGAGCACAGATACGCAGTATTTT.

The rearrangement uses TRBV7-3 and TRBJ1-6; a weak D match, TRBD1 (5 bases). This CDR3 region has 15 residues. Germline assignment: CDR1 SGHTA and CDR2 FQGTGA. V dropped 3 bases and J dropped 1 base, with 7 bases sitting between them. CDR3 DNA sequence: TGTGCCAGCAGCTTCGGGGGGTCCTATAATTCACCCCTCCACTTT. Translating gives CASSFGGSYNSPLHF.

This chain uses TRBV7-2 with TRBJ2-7; D is unclear. This CDR3 region has 13 residues. V was clipped by 4 bases and J by 0 bases, with 7 bases between them. Germline assignment: CDR1 SGHTA and CDR2 FQGNSA. The CDR3 is CASSWTDSYEQYV. CDR3 nucleotide sequence: TGTGCCAGCAGCTGGACGGACTCCTACGAGCAGTACGTC.

The chain uses TRBV5-1 and TRBJ1-1; 7 nucleotides agree with TRBD1. Trimming took 4 bases from V and 9 from J; bases not matched to a gene: 6. The CDR3 is made up of 12 amino acids. Germline CDR1 SGHRS, CDR2 YFSETQ. CDR3: CASSQEGGKAFF. For the CDR3, the DNA is TGCGCCAGCAGCCAGGAAGGGGGCAAAGCTTTCTTT. The full variable domain, completed using reference TRBV5-1 and TRBJ1-1, is KAGVTQTPRYLIKTRGQQVTLSCSPISGHRSVSWYQQTPGQGLQFLFEYFSETQRNKGNFPGRFSGRQFSNSRSEMNVSTLELGDSALYLCASSQEGGKAFFGQGTRLTVV.

The chain has TRBV7-3 and TRBJ2-1; 10 bases are shared with TRBD1. The V segment lost 1 base and the J segment 6 bases; nucleotides outside the gene matches: 12. The CDR3 length is 18 residues. CDR1 is SGHTA, CDR2 FQGTGA, per germline. DNA for the CDR3: TGTGCCAGCAGCTTAATCCTGTCGACAGGGGGCAGTTTCAATGAGCAGTTCTTC. It is translated as CASSLILSTGGSFNEQFF.